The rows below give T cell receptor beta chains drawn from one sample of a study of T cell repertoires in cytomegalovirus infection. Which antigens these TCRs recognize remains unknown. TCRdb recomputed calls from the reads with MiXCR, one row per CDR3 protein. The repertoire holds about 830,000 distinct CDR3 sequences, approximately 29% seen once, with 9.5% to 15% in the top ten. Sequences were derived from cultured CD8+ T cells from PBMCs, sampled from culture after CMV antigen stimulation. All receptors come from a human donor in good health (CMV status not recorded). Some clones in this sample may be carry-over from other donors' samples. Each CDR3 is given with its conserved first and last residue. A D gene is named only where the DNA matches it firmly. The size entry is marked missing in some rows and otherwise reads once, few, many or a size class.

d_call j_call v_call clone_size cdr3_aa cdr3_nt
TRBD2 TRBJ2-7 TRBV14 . CASSQDRSGVPPYEQYF TGTGCCAGCAGCCAAGATCGTAGCGGGGTCCCTCCCTACGAGCAGTACTTC
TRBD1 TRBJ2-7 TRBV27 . CASKKPGQNYEQYF TGTGCCAGCAAGAAACCGGGACAGAACTACGAGCAGTACTTC
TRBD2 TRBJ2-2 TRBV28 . CASSLLTSGGTGELFF TGTGCCAGCAGTTTATTAACTAGCGGGGGCACCGGGGAGCTGTTTTTT
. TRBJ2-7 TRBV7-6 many CASSLGQATIYEQYF TGTGCCAGCAGCTTAGGACAGGCGACGATCTACGAGCAGTACTTC
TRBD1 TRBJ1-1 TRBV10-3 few CAISESGQDENTEAFF TGTGCCATCAGTGAGTCGGGACAGGATGAGAACACTGAAGCTTTCTTT
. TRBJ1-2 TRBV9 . CASSVEPHSGIYGYTF TGTGCCAGCAGCGTAGAACCGCACTCGGGGATCTATGGCTACACCTTC
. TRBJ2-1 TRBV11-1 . CASSSSYYNEQFF TGTGCCAGCAGCTCTTCGTATTACAATGAGCAGTTCTTC
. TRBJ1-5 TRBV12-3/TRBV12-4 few CASRDRDYSNQPQHF TGTGCCAGCAGGGACCGGGATTATAGCAATCAGCCCCAGCATTTT
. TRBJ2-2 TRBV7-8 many CASSLSLTGNTGELFF TGTGCCAGCAGCTTAAGCCTGACAGGGAACACCGGGGAGCTGTTTTTT
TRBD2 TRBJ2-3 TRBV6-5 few CASSYGLAGIYTDTQYF TGTGCCAGCAGTTACGGACTAGCGGGGATCTACACAGATACGCAGTATTTT
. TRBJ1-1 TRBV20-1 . CSARVLRDTEAFF TGCAGTGCTAGGGTTCTGCGGGACACTGAAGCTTTCTTT
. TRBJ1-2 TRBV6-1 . CASSRGPTWYGYTF TGTGCCAGCAGTCGGGGGCCTACCTGGTATGGCTACACCTTC
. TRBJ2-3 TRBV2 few CASSDGLGRRLTDTQYF TGTGCCAGCAGTGACGGTTTGGGACGGAGGCTCACAGATACGCAGTATTTT
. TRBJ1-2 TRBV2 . CASSERHLFYGYTF TGTGCCAGCAGTGAACGGCACCTTTTCTATGGCTACACCTTC
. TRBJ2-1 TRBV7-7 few CASSRNNDNEQFF TGTGCTAGCAGCCGCAACAACGACAATGAGCAGTTCTTC
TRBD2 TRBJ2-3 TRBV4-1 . CASSQELSLAGVHTQYF TGCGCCAGCAGCCAAGAACTAAGTCTAGCGGGGGTACATACGCAGTATTTT
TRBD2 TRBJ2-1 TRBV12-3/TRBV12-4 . CASSPIAGVHEQFF TGTGCCAGCAGTCCAATAGCGGGGGTGCATGAGCAGTTCTTC
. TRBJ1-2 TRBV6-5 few CASSLIPRGQDDYTF TGTGCCAGCAGTTTAATCCCCAGGGGTCAGGATGACTACACCTTC
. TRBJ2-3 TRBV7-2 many CASSLWDEDTQYF TGTGCCAGCAGCTTGTGGGATGAGGATACGCAGTATTTT
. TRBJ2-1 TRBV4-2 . CASSQGDLLNEQFF TGTGCCAGCAGCCAAGGGGATCTGCTGAATGAGCAGTTCTTC
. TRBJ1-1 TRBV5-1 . CASGFIGGMGTEAFF TGTGCCAGCGGTTTTATAGGAGGGATGGGAACTGAAGCTTTCTTT
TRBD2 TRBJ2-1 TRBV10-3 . CAISESLAGDYNEQFF TGTGCCATCAGTGAGTCTCTAGCGGGGGACTACAATGAGCAGTTCTTC